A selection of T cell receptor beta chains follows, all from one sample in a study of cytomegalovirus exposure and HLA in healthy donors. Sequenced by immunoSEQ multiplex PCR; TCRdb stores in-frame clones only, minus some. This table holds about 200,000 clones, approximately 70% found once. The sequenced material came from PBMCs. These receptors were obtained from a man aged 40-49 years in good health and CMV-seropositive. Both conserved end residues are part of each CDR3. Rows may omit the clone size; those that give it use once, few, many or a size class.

CASSLMVNPSGGYTF	-	TRBV27	TRBJ1-2
CASRRQGAGNQPQHF	-	TRBV7-2	TRBJ1-5
CASSLVGLSLPYEQYF	-	TRBV5-6	TRBJ2-7
CASSPLTGSSYEQYF	-	TRBV6-1	TRBJ2-7
CASSAGTVNSGNTIYF	-	TRBV7-9	TRBJ1-3
CASSVGSEGTQYF	-	TRBV9	TRBJ2-5
CASSPLRDEKLFF	-	TRBV18	TRBJ1-4
CSVESGSNPYEQYF	once	TRBV29-1	TRBJ2-7
CASREGGWDTGELFF	few	TRBV2	TRBJ2-2
CASSRLSGGADTQYF	-	TRBV5-6	TRBJ2-3
CASSFVAEEKLFF	-	TRBV5-5	TRBJ1-4
CASSAGGTSYEQYF	few	TRBV5-1	TRBJ2-7
CASLGEPNTGELFF	-	TRBV6-1	TRBJ2-2
CASSYVRGVTGELFF	once	TRBV6-5	TRBJ2-2
CAIRAVPGLAGSTGELFF	few	TRBV10-3	TRBJ2-2
CASSLDGVNYGYTF	-	TRBV6-5	TRBJ1-2
CASSYSEGVTIYF	-	TRBV6-5	TRBJ1-3
CASSYRTGGNTEAFF	-	TRBV5-1	TRBJ1-1
CASSLGGGVRPGQPQHF	-	TRBV7-2	TRBJ1-5
CASSWAGSFLGYTF	few	TRBV28	TRBJ1-2
CASSQEGQGWNSPLHF	-	TRBV4-1	TRBJ1-6
CASSLDRGDIANYGYTF	-	TRBV11-2	TRBJ1-2
CASSEARTSGGEDTQYF	once	TRBV6-1	TRBJ2-3
CACSANRQGSNQPQHF	once	TRBV9	TRBJ1-5
CASTLDRGRETFF	-	TRBV28	TRBJ1-1
CASSATGVIYNEQFF	-	TRBV9	TRBJ2-1
CASSPYTGNYGYTF	-	TRBV6-5	TRBJ1-2
CASSLGGIGYNEQFF	-	TRBV19	TRBJ2-1
CASSLGGALDRLNEKLFF	-	TRBV7-8	TRBJ1-4
CASSPGQGVYEQYF	-	TRBV27	TRBJ2-7
CSSSLVRQGTGLAKNIQYF	-	TRBV7-9	TRBJ2-4
CASSLNGQGSEKLFF	-	TRBV11-2	TRBJ1-4
CASSFTGEVYSPLHF	-	TRBV7-2	TRBJ1-6
CASSEEGGGYTF	-	TRBV2	TRBJ1-2
CASRRGEGRTDTQYF	-	TRBV6-1	TRBJ2-3
CASSKSLVLDNEQYF	once	TRBV27	TRBJ2-7
CASSQENTRTYEQYF	once	TRBV4-1	TRBJ2-7